The T cell receptor (beta chain) described here comes from a study of early T cells in non-severe SARS-CoV-2 infection (dated by TCRdb to about 2021). Study-wide context: Bulk RNA from unsorted whole blood was used for TCR sequencing, so alpha and beta chains could not be paired.

On the study overall, not on this receptor specifically: VDJdb matching was skewed toward anti-spike CD8 responses and likely underestimated virus-specific expansions, missing private and CD4 specificities.

Library preparation employed 5' RACE. The reads were generated on a NextSeq 500. The TCR library protocol attached unique molecular identifiers to individual cDNA molecules to correct for sequencing error and PCR bias. Sequencing covered both TCR alpha and beta chains, and within each sample the abundances of alpha and beta sequences were tightly co-correlated. Regarding the original processing steps: Decombinator V4 was used to annotate TCR sequences for V gene, J gene and CDR3. TCRs were defined as expanded if a significant change between any two time points was detected under a Poisson model with p below 0.0001. TCR abundances were normalised to the total number of TCRs sequenced in each sample and reported as counts per million. VDJdb, accessed 1 November 2021, was searched for CMV, EBV and SARS-CoV-2 annotated TCRs, excluding TCRs annotated for multiple antigens. In TCRdb, the public reads were trimmed at Q25 with fastp and aligned with MiXCR, with productive beta chains retained. A single entry per CDR3 protein holds the most common genes and DNA from its merged rows. The V and J calls and clone size come from TCRdb's table, not from the authors' own analysis. Present in this sample are about 72,000 distinct CDR3 sequences, around 9.1% of which were seen just once. The biggest ten clones account for 6% to 8.5% of the sample.

Set within a cohort of healthcare workers in London, UK, this nested case-control study involved weekly PCR testing of nasopharyngeal swabs along with blood sampling. Healthcare workers were recruited between 23 and 31 March 2020, during the week of the UK lockdown, and were followed weekly for up to roughly 16 weeks. Worth noting for this clonotype: It lacks a known antigen. The sample holds no much larger clone one base away, and base qualities are not on file.

Sequencing used whole blood, obtained at baseline. The receptor comes from an adult who was a healthcare worker with PCR-confirmed SARS-CoV-2 infection or an uninfected control (not recorded which).

The CDR3 reads CASSSQTGPQETQYF. The nucleotides read TGTGCCAGCAGTTCACAGACAGGGCCCCAAGAGACCCAGTACTTC. This chain is built from TRBV11-2 and TRBJ2-5, and 7 junctional nucleotides match TRBD1. The germline V gene encodes CDR1 SGHAT and CDR2 FQNNGV. Including the terminal cysteine and phenylalanine, the CDR3 comprises 15 residues. Just the 45-base CDR3 DNA is kept, in frame starting at base 1. The germline V end is reduced by 6 bases and the J end by 1 base; junction bases left unmatched: 8.